Following are 23 T cell receptor beta chains from one sample sequenced in a study of T cells in Graves' hyperthyroidism and ophthalmopathy. TCR beta CDR3 sequences were amplified from RNA transcripts. The HTBI set primed first-round TCR CDR3 RT-PCR. TCRdb re-derived calls from the multiplex PCR reads in MiXCR, one entry per CDR3 protein. The sample lists around 570,000 distinct CDR3 sequences, roughly 21% occurring once. Input material: blood. These receptors were taken from a man aged 40-49 years with Graves' ophthalmopathy.

In this sample, this clonotype turned up a few times. The V and J genes are TRBV10-3 and TRBJ2-2; D gene unclear. The CDR3 has 17 amino acids. Germline V lookup: CDR1 ENHRY, CDR2 SYGVKD. Trimming stripped 2 bases from V and 1 base from J, with 14 bases between. CDR3 sequence (DNA): TGTGCCATCAGTGAGAGAGCCCCTGCCCTGAACACCGGGGAGCTGTTTTTT. Protein sequence: CAISERAPALNTGELFF.

This clonotype was counted only a few times. V and J are TRBV5-6 and TRBJ2-3, with D possibly matching TRBD2 (5 bases). Trimming pared 2 bases from V and 4 bases from J, leaving 20 bases between. Germline V lookup: CDR1 SGHDT, CDR2 YYEEEE. The CDR3 spans 17 residues. CDR3 loop: CASSFGLGLRRADTQYF. In DNA, the CDR3 is TGTGCCAGCAGCTTTGGACTGGGCCTCCGGCGCGCAGATACGCAGTATTTT.

This clonotype has ten or more counts. The chain has TRBV7-6 and TRBJ2-5, with D perhaps assigned TRBD1 or TRBD2 (6 bases each). The V and J ends lost 4 bases and 3 bases respectively, with 21 bases between them. Germline CDR1 SGHVS, CDR2 FNYEAQ. CDR3 length equals 17 residues. The CDR3 DNA sequence: TGTGCCAGCAGCTGGGCCCGGGATGAGGGGGGCGAAGAGACCCAGTACTTC. Protein sequence: CASSWARDEGGEETQYF.

This clonotype occurred many times. The V call is TRBV3-1, the J call TRBJ2-7; 7 bases line up with TRBD1. CDR3 length: 13 amino acids. Germline V CDR1 and CDR2: LGHDT, YNNKEL (reference sequence). Unmatched junction bases numbered 3, after V lost 4 bases and J lost 3 bases. CDR3 bases: TGTGCCAGCAGCCGGGACAGAGACTACGAGCAGTACTTC. Protein: CASSRDRDYEQYF.

V gene TRBV5-5 combines with J gene TRBJ1-6, with no clear D. V gave up 1 base and J gave up 7 bases, with 15 bases separating them. The CDR3 is made up of 16 amino acids. Germline CDR1 SGHKS, CDR2 YYEKEE (reference sequence). The CDR3, as DNA: TGTGCCAGCAGCTTGCACTCCTCCCCCTCCAATTCACCCCTCCACTTT. Residues: CASSLHSSPSNSPLHF.

Ten or more counts support this clonotype. The V gene is TRBV20-1, the J gene TRBJ2-7, with 8 bases identical to TRBD1. V was pared by 4 bases and J by 3 bases, with 8 bases of the junction left unmatched. The CDR3 is 14 amino acids. Germline assignment: CDR1 DFQATT and CDR2 SNEGSKA (reference sequence). The CDR3 DNA reads as TGCAGTGCTACCCAGGGACAGGCAAGCTACGAGCAGTACTTC. As protein: CSATQGQASYEQYF.

V is TRBV4-3 and J is TRBJ1-5; no clear D. The V gene's germline CDR1 is LGHNA and CDR2 YSLEER. This CDR3 contains 13 residues. The V gene lost 0 bases and the J gene lost 7 bases, with 7 bases spanning the gap. CDR3 nucleotide sequence: TGCGCCAGCAGCCAAGATATAGGCCAGCCCCAGCATTTT. Its protein is CASSQDIGQPQHF.

This clonotype was detected a few times. The chain combines TRBV30 with TRBJ2-4; D remains unclear. CDR1 is GTSNPN and CDR2 is SVGIG in the germline V gene (reference sequence). This CDR3 region has 16 residues. The ends were cut back, 0 bases at V and 0 bases at J, with 12 bases in the middle. The CDR3 bases are TGTGCCTGGAGTGTAAAGGTCCAAATAGCCAAAAACATTCAGTACTTC. It yields the protein CAWSVKVQIAKNIQYF.

This chain connects TRBV25-1 to TRBJ1-1; D is uncertain. V lost 2 bases and J lost 1, with 8 bases in between. CDR1 is MGHDK, CDR2 SYGVNS, per germline. The CDR3 is 14 amino acids. CDR3: CASSEIVRNTEAFF. CDR3 DNA sequence: TGTGCCAGCAGTGAAATCGTCAGGAACACTGAAGCTTTCTTT.

This clonotype was counted at least ten times. This CDR3 reads CSANRAGPFYEQFF. As DNA, the CDR3 is TGCAGTGCTAATCGAGCGGGGCCTTTCTATGAGCAGTTCTTC. The V gene is TRBV20-1, the J gene TRBJ2-1; 7 nucleotides match TRBD2. The CDR3 totals 14 residues. The germline V gene encodes CDR1 DFQATT and CDR2 SNEGSKA (reference sequence). The J segment lost 8 bases and the V segment lost 4 bases, leaving 11 bases of the junction unmatched.

The V gene is TRBV25-1, the J gene TRBJ1-6; TRBD1 might be the D (5 bases). CDR1 and CDR2 (germline): MGHDK, SYGVNS. With 9 bases removed from V and 6 bases from J, the gap between germline ends came to 12 bases. The CDR3 runs 13 residues. CDR3 coding DNA: TGTGCCAGTAAGACAGAGTTTAATTCACCCCTCCACTTT. Protein sequence: CASKTEFNSPLHF. Together with reference TRBV25-1 and TRBJ1-6, the CDR3 gives the full variable domain: EADIYQTPRYLVIGTGKKITLECSQTMGHDKMYWYQQDPGMELHLIHYSYGVNSTEKGDLSSESTVSRIRTEHFPLTLESARPSHTSQYLCASKTEFNSPLHFGNGTRLTVT.

This sequence joins TRBV7-9 and TRBJ2-3; 9 bases are a match to TRBD1. Per the germline V gene, CDR1 is SEHNR and CDR2 is FQNEAQ (reference sequence). The CDR3 has 14 residues. Trimming at V came to 5 bases and at J to 2 bases, leaving 2 bases not matched to a gene. For the CDR3, the DNA is TGTGCCAGCAGCGGACAGGGGATCACAGATACGCAGTATTTT. It encodes CASSGQGITDTQYF.

This chain joins TRBV5-6 and TRBJ2-3; D might be TRBD1 (7 bases). Between the trimmed V and J ends, which lost 5 bases and 2 bases, there was a span of 15 bases. The CDR3 contains 15 residues. Germline values: CDR1 SGHDT, CDR2 YYEEEE. CDR3 nucleotides: TGTGCCAGCAGGGAGGGACAGAGATCCACAGATACGCAGTATTTT. As protein: CASREGQRSTDTQYF.

As for this clonotype: A read error may account for a junction end that differs from germline. The chain recombines TRBV30 with TRBJ2-1; 7 positions match TRBD1. CDR1 is GTSNPN, CDR2 SVGIG, per germline (reference sequence). There are 15 residues in the CDR3. The CDR3 region is CAWIDREVGGNEQLF. CDR3 nucleotide sequence: TGTGCCTGGATTGACAGGGAAGTTGGAGGCAATGAGCAGCTCTTC.

Ten or more counts support this clonotype. The J gene is TRBJ2-1, the V gene TRBV3-1, with D possibly TRBD2 on 5 matching bases. Trimming shortened V by 1 base and J by 2 bases, and 9 bases separated the two germline ends. This CDR3 has 15 amino acids. Germline values: CDR1 LGHDT, CDR2 YNNKEL (reference sequence). The DNA for the CDR3 is TGTGCCAGCAGCCAAGGGCCGGGGACCTACAATGAGCAGTTCTTC. The encoded protein is CASSQGPGTYNEQFF.

The V and J genes are TRBV19 and TRBJ2-5; no clear D. The V and J ends lost 5 bases and 2 bases respectively, with 9 bases between them. Germline CDR1 is LNHDA and CDR2 is SQIVND (reference sequence). This CDR3 is built from 13 residues. CDR3 region: CASSGRIQETQYF. CDR3 coding DNA: TGTGCCAGTAGTGGACGGATTCAAGAGACCCAGTACTTC. The full variable domain, in which reference TRBV19 and TRBJ2-5 provide the parts outside the CDR3, is DGGITQSPKYLFRKEGQNVTLSCEQNLNHDAMYWYRQDPGQGLRLIYYSQIVNDFQKGDIAEGYSVSREKKESFPLTVTSAQKNPTAFYLCASSGRIQETQYFGPGTRLLVL.

This clonotype showed up just a few times. The chain carries TRBV6-2 or TRBV6-3 and TRBJ2-3, with TRBD2 identical over 10 bases. The trim removed 2 bases at V and 6 bases at J, leaving 8 bases unmatched. CDR3 size: 16 residues. Germline V gives CDR1 MNHEY, CDR2 SVGEGT. As DNA, the CDR3 is TGTGCCAGCAGTTACGTACTAGCGGGACTCACGGATACGCAGTATTTT. Translating it yields CASSYVLAGLTDTQYF.

This clonotype was recorded at least ten times. The chain links TRBV4-2 to TRBJ2-7; the D gene is possibly TRBD1 (6 bases). Trimming removed 5 bases at V and 3 bases at J, with 20 bases between. The CDR3 totals 16 residues. CDR1 LGHNA and CDR2 YNFKEQ come from the germline V gene. CDR3 sequence reads: CASSLASLRDNYEQYF. CDR3 DNA sequence: TGTGCCAGCAGCTTAGCATCCCTACGGGACAACTACGAGCAGTACTTC.

This clonotype was recorded many times. The CDR3 reads CASSQDEGEQFF. The CDR3 nucleotides are TGTGCCAGCAGCCAAGATGAAGGTGAGCAGTTCTTC. V and J are TRBV3-1 and TRBJ2-1; D remains unclear. Trimming took off 0 bases at V and 9 bases at J, with 6 bases between the two ends. The CDR3 spans 12 residues. Germline CDR1 is LGHDT and CDR2 is YNNKEL (reference sequence).

The CDR3 coding sequence is TGTGCCAGCAGCCTCTCAGGCGGGGGCCTCCACTTT. Amino acids: CASSLSGGGLHF. V is TRBV3-1 and J is TRBJ1-6, with D possibly matching TRBD1 (5 bases). Germline CDR1 and CDR2: LGHDT and YNNKEL (reference sequence). CDR3 size: 12 residues. Trimming left V 4 bases short and J 15 bases short, with 13 bases between.

This clonotype was picked up many times. The chain joins TRBV5-6 to TRBJ2-5, with a weak D call TRBD2 (5 bases). This CDR3 has 14 residues. Trimming shortened V by 1 base and J by 4 bases, and 11 bases separated the two germline ends. Per germline, CDR1 SGHDT and CDR2 YYEEEE. The CDR3 protein is CASSLTTGRETQYF. The DNA for the CDR3 is TGTGCCAGCAGCTTGACTACGGGAAGAGAGACCCAGTACTTC.

The CDR3 protein is CASTPWGSGNTIYF. In DNA, the CDR3 is TGTGCCAGCACCCCCTGGGGCTCTGGAAACACCATATATTTT. V gene TRBV28 combines with J gene TRBJ1-3; no definite D call. The ends were cut back, 7 bases at V and 0 bases at J, with 10 bases in the middle. Germline assignment: CDR1 MDHEN and CDR2 SYDVKM. This CDR3 region has 14 residues.

This sequence joins TRBV7-2 and TRBJ2-3; a possible D gene is TRBD1 (6 bases). V lost 4 bases and J lost 0, with 14 bases in between. Per germline, CDR1 SGHTA and CDR2 FQGNSA. The CDR3 runs to 16 residues. CDR3 DNA: TGTGCCAGCAGCTCCCCAGGGGAACTTAGCACAGATACGCAGTATTTT. Its protein is CASSSPGELSTDTQYF.